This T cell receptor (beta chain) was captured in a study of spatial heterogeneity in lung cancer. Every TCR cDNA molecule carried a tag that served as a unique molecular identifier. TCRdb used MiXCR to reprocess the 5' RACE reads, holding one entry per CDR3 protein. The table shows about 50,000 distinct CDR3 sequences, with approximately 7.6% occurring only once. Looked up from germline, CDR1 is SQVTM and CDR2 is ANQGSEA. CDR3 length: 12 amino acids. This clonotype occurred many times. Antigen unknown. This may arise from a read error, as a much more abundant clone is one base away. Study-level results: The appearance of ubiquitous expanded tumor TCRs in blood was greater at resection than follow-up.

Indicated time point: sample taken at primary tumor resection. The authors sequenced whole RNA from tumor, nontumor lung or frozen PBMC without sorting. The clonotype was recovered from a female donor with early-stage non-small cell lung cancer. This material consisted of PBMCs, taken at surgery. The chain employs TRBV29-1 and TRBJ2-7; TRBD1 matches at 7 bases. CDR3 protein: CSVQGPSDEQYF. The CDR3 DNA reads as TGCAGCGTACAGGGGCCCTCCGACGAGCAGTACTTC.